Presented here are 13 T cell receptor beta chains from one specimen sequenced in a study of blood T cell repertoires in COVID-19. Produced via immunoSEQ multiplex PCR; TCRdb's table is partial and in-frame only. The sample consists of around 100,000 clones, 70% to 80% of them appearing once. Sequences were obtained from peripheral blood. The origin of the receptors is a man aged 65 to 85 with active or convalescent COVID-19.

The CDR3 DNA reads TGCGCCAGCAGTGACCCCGGGACAGGGAACACAGATACGCAGTATTTT. Protein sequence: CASSDPGTGNTDTQYF. The genes are TRBV10-1 and TRBJ2-3; the match to TRBD1 covers 9 bases. This CDR3 has 16 residues. The germline gives CDR1 WNHNN, CDR2 SYGVQD (reference sequence). V lost 3 bases to trimming and J lost 2 bases; unmatched junction nucleotides: 6.

The chain joins TRBV11-2 to TRBJ2-7; TRBD1 is a possible D gene (6 bases). This CDR3 spans 13 amino acids. Trimming took off 4 bases at V and 7 bases at J, with 14 bases between the two ends. Germline V gene lookup returns CDR1 SGHAT and CDR2 FQNNGV. This CDR3 reads CASSSYRVGEQYF. CDR3 coding DNA: TGTGCCAGCAGCTCGTACAGGGTTGGGGAGCAGTACTTC.

A few counts support this clone. This rearrangement joins TRBV7-3 to TRBJ2-1, with 8 nucleotides matching TRBD2. This CDR3 has 13 amino acids. CDR1 and CDR2 (germline): SGHTA, FQGTGA. Germline trimming cut 3 bases from V and 10 bases from J; bases unmatched to any gene: 5. CDR3 in amino acids: CASSFTTGGEQFF. Written as DNA, the CDR3 is TGTGCCAGCAGCTTTACGACGGGAGGGGAGCAGTTCTTC.

As regards this clone: Its ends do not fully match the called genes, so a read error is possible. The chain employs TRBV12-5 and TRBJ2-1; D gene unclear. CDR3 length equals 11 residues. CDR1 and CDR2 from the germline V gene are LGHNT and FRNRAP. The CDR3 sequence: CASGFYDEQFF. The CDR3 DNA reads TGTGCTAGTGGTTTCTACGATGAGCAGTTCTTC.

The chain couples TRBV5-1 to TRBJ2-7; D is possibly TRBD2 (5 bases). The CDR3 extends over 15 amino acids. In germline, CDR1 is SGHRS, CDR2 YFSETQ. The ends were cut back, 5 bases at V and 1 base at J, with 16 bases in the middle. CDR3 sequence: CASRPLGEPSYEQYF. The DNA of the CDR3 is TGCGCCAGCAGACCTCTTGGGGAGCCTTCCTACGAGCAGTACTTC.

The rearrangement joins TRBV28 to TRBJ2-7; maybe TRBD2 (5 bases). Germline CDR1 MDHEN, CDR2 SYDVKM. V dropped 3 bases and J dropped 2 bases, with 11 bases sitting between them. The CDR3 loop spans 14 amino acids. CDR3: CASSFAPGAYEQYF. As DNA, the CDR3 is TGTGCCAGCAGTTTTGCCCCCGGGGCCTACGAGCAGTACTTC.

The chain links TRBV3-1 (or the pseudogene TRBV3-2) to TRBJ2-5; TRBD2 aligns across 13 bases. Trimming cost V 6 bases and J 5 bases; bases outside gene matches: 9. Germline CDR1 reads LGHDT; CDR2 reads YNNKEL (reference sequence). The CDR3 runs 16 residues. CDR3 region: CASSRGTSGTGETQYF. CDR3 DNA: TGTGCCAGCAGTAGGGGGACTAGCGGGACCGGGGAGACCCAGTACTTC.

This clone was seen a single time. The chain is built from TRBV5-4 and TRBJ1-2; 7 nucleotides match TRBD1. CDR1 and CDR2 (germline): SGHNT, YYREEE (reference sequence). V trimming: 10 bases; J trimming: 2 bases; junction bases outside the gene matches: 8. The CDR3 is 13 amino acids. The CDR3 sequence is CASHRDSNYGYTF. In DNA form, the CDR3 reads TGTGCCTCCCATCGGGACAGCAACTATGGCTACACCTTC.

The V gene is TRBV9, the J gene TRBJ1-3, with D possibly matching TRBD1 (5 bases). Germline V gives CDR1 SGDLS, CDR2 YYNGEE. This CDR3 comprises 14 residues. Trimming removed 0 bases at V and 6 bases at J, with 10 bases between. As DNA, the CDR3 is TGTGCCAGCAGCGTAGGGCAAGGGGTAAACACCATATATTTT. Its translation is CASSVGQGVNTIYF.

The rearrangement uses TRBV19 and TRBJ2-3; D ambiguous. Trimming shortened V by 2 bases and J by 0 bases, and 6 bases separated the two germline ends. The CDR3 is 14 amino acids. Germline CDR1 is LNHDA and CDR2 is SQIVND (reference sequence). As DNA, the CDR3 is TGTGCCAGTAGTATAAGGAGTAGCACAGATACGCAGTATTTT. Translating it yields CASSIRSSTDTQYF.

In the case of this clone: Other DNA sequences within the sample encode an identical CDR3. The V gene is TRBV28, the J gene TRBJ1-2; 7 nucleotides line up with TRBD1. CDR3 length: 13 amino acids. Trimming cost V 6 bases and J 3 bases; bases outside gene matches: 4. Germline values: CDR1 MDHEN, CDR2 SYDVKM. The CDR3, as DNA: TGTGCCAGCAGCCTGGGACAGCACTATGGCTACACCTTC. As protein: CASSLGQHYGYTF.

The CDR3 DNA reads TGTGCCAGAAGCTTGTGTTGTCAAGCGGGTCGGGGAAACATTCAGTACTTC. It yields the protein CARSLCCQAGRGNIQYF. The chain uses TRBV5-3 and TRBJ2-4; a weak D match, TRBD2 (6 bases). TRBV5-3 is noted as an ORF with a role that remains uncertain. V was pared by 1 base and J by 6 bases, with 20 bases between. This CDR3 is built from 17 residues.

The chain recombines TRBV2 with TRBJ2-2; 9 bases line up with TRBD1. CDR1 is SNHLY, CDR2 FYNNEI, per germline. CDR3 length: 15 amino acids. V lost 5 bases to trimming and J lost 5 bases; unmatched junction nucleotides: 6. This chain's CDR3 is CASSPRQGVTGELFF. CDR3 DNA sequence: TGTGCCAGCAGTCCTCGACAGGGGGTTACCGGGGAGCTGTTTTTT.